What follows are 21 T cell receptor beta chains derived from one specimen sequenced in a study of regulatory T cells in long-lasting Graves disease. As to time point: newly diagnosed GD, antithyroid drugs for less than 3 months. PBMC RNA was the source of the TCR library. Arm-PCR of CDR3 regions and iRepertoire HTBI primers were used to build TCR beta libraries. TCRdb called the multiplex PCR reads again in MiXCR, with one record for every CDR3 protein. The repertoire holds around 450,000 distinct CDR3 sequences, with around 15% as singletons. The same data also went into a second study, on T cells in Graves' hyperthyroidism and ophthalmopathy.

The specimen comprised peripheral blood mononuclear cells (PBMCs), sampled at new diagnosis, from a patient treated with antithyroid drugs. The receptors originated from a man aged 40-50 years with Graves disease.

This clonotype was seen at least ten times. The chain joins TRBV20-1 to TRBJ2-5, with 7 bases lining up with TRBD1. The V gene end was trimmed by 3 bases and the J gene end by 2 bases; junction bases not matched to a gene: 6. This CDR3 is 14 amino acids long. CDR1 is DFQATT and CDR2 is SNEGSKA in the germline V gene (reference sequence). The DNA for the CDR3 is TGCAGTGCTAGGGGACAGACAACACAAGAGACCCAGTACTTC. Translated: CSARGQTTQETQYF.

This clonotype appeared once. A read error may be the cause here, since a much bigger clone is one base away. CDR3 nucleotide sequence: TGTGCCAGCAGAGAAAACCAAGATAATCCACCCCTCCACTTT. Translated: CASRENQDNPPLHF. The chain uses TRBV2 and TRBJ1-6; D unresolved. CDR1 and CDR2 from the germline V gene are SNHLY and FYNNEI. This CDR3 is 14 amino acids long.

This clonotype was recorded once. The rearrangement joins TRBV2 to TRBJ2-2; 16 bases are shared with TRBD2. This CDR3 is 17 amino acids long. Germline loops: CDR1 SNHLY, CDR2 FYNNEI. Germline trimming cut 6 bases from V and 7 bases from J; bases unmatched to any gene: 8. DNA of the CDR3: TGTGCCAGCAGGGAGGGACTAGCGGGAGGGCCCGGCGGGGAGCTGTTTTTT. Its translation is CASREGLAGGPGGELFF.

The table lists this clonotype with many counts. The V call is TRBV20-1, the J call TRBJ2-7; 7 bases align to TRBD2. Germline assignment: CDR1 DFQATT and CDR2 SNEGSKA (reference sequence). Trimming removed 3 bases from V and 1 base from J; junction bases left unmatched: 3. CDR3 length equals 13 residues. The CDR3 region has the DNA TGCAGTGCTAGCGGCGGGAGTTCCTACGAGCAGTACTTC. The encoded protein is CSASGGSSYEQYF.

This clonotype was picked up a small number of times. As the CDR3 is not closed by the conserved phenylalanine or tryptophan, this likely results from a read error. This chain uses TRBV12-3 or TRBV12-4 with TRBJ2-2; 9 bases line up with TRBD2. The CDR3 is 15 amino acids. V lost 6 bases, J lost 2 bases, and 4 bases stayed unmatched. Written as DNA, the CDR3 is TGTGCCAGCAGAGTAGCGGGAGCTAACACCGGGGAGCTGTTTCTT. The encoded protein is CASRVAGANTGELFL.

There are many counts of this clonotype. The chain uses TRBV28 and TRBJ1-3, with D unresolved. V was pared by 8 bases and J by 4 bases, with 6 bases between. Germline V gene lookup returns CDR1 MDHEN and CDR2 SYDVKM. The CDR3 sequence is 11 residues long. The CDR3 region is CASDGGNTIYF. CDR3 nucleotide sequence: TGTGCCAGCGACGGGGGAAACACCATATATTTT. Complete variable domain (other parts from reference TRBV28 and TRBJ1-3): DVKVTQSSRYLVKRTGEKVFLECVQDMDHENMFWYRQDPGLGLRLIYFSYDVKMKEKGDIPEGYSVSREKKERFSLILESASTNQTSMYLCASDGGNTIYFGEGSWLTVV.

This clonotype was seen repeatedly, ten times or more. This chain links TRBV5-1 with TRBJ2-5; a possible D gene is TRBD1 (5 bases). V was pared by 3 bases and J by 5 bases, with 14 bases between. CDR1 and CDR2 (germline): SGHRS, YFSETQ. The CDR3 is made up of 14 amino acids. The CDR3 loop reads CASSSYRIGETQYF. The CDR3 DNA reads TGCGCCAGCAGCTCATACAGGATAGGGGAGACCCAGTACTTC.

This clonotype was recorded many times. V gene TRBV2 combines with J gene TRBJ1-2; a possible D gene is TRBD1 (6 bases). The CDR3 totals 13 residues. Trimming shortened V by 8 bases and J by 2 bases, and 12 bases separated the two germline ends. CDR1 and CDR2 from the germline V gene are SNHLY and FYNNEI. CDR3 residues: CASGAGHNYGYTF. CDR3 DNA sequence: TGTGCCAGCGGCGCGGGACACAACTATGGCTACACCTTC.

This clonotype came up a few times. The chain is built from TRBV29-1 and TRBJ1-3; D remains ambiguous. Germline lookup yields CDR1 SQVTM and CDR2 ANQGSEA. V lost 4 bases and J lost 2, with 9 bases in between. This CDR3 is 13 amino acids long. The CDR3 sequence is CSVVPVAGNTIYF. CDR3 bases: TGCAGCGTTGTACCGGTAGCTGGAAACACCATATATTTT.

This clonotype was seen only a few times. The V call is TRBV29-1, the J call TRBJ1-5; TRBD1 matches 10 bases. The CDR3 sequence is 14 residues long. Trimming cost V 5 bases and J 3 bases; bases outside gene matches: 4. Germline V gene data show CDR1 as SQVTM and CDR2 as ANQGSEA. The CDR3 nucleotides read TGCAGCGTTTCGACAGGGGGCATCAATCAGCCCCAGCATTTT. Its translation is CSVSTGGINQPQHF.

With regard to this clonotype: A single base separates this from a much larger clone, so it may be a read error. The chain carries TRBV28 and TRBJ2-5; 7 bases align to TRBD1. The CDR3 has 15 amino acids. Germline CDR1 is MDHEN and CDR2 is SYDVKM. The trim removed 8 bases at V and 5 bases at J, leaving 14 bases unmatched. CDR3 DNA: TGTGCCAGCTCCCCCAACAGGGGCGCTTGGGAGACCCAGTACTTC. It is translated as CASSPNRGAWETQYF.

This clonotype was detected many times. The chain links TRBV10-3 to TRBJ2-1; a weak D match, TRBD1 (6 bases). CDR3 length: 13 amino acids. Germline assignment: CDR1 ENHRY and CDR2 SYGVKD. V lost 4 bases to trimming and J lost 3 bases, with 7 bases between them. In DNA form, the CDR3 reads TGTGCCATCAGTGCACAGGGCTACAATGAGCAGTTCTTC. As protein: CAISAQGYNEQFF.

This clonotype was seen many times. The chain recombines TRBV18 with TRBJ2-2; 8 bases are a match to TRBD1. With 1 base clipped from V and 5 bases from J, the junction kept 0 bases outside the gene matches. CDR3 length equals 14 residues. Per germline, CDR1 KGHSH and CDR2 LQKENI. DNA of the CDR3: TGTGCCAGCTCACCACGGACAGGGACCGGGGAGCTGTTTTTT. This codes for CASSPRTGTGELFF.

This clonotype has a count of ten or more. The chain joins TRBV20-1 to TRBJ2-7, with D perhaps matching TRBD1 or TRBD2 (6 bases each). The CDR3 contains 17 residues. Trimming left V 3 bases short and J 3 bases short, with 24 bases between. Germline V gene data show CDR1 as DFQATT and CDR2 as SNEGSKA (reference sequence). The CDR3 DNA follows: TGCAGTGCTAGTCACGAGGGGGGTACGGGACTTCGCTACGAGCAGTACTTC. Protein sequence: CSASHEGGTGLRYEQYF.

This clonotype was observed a few times. The chain recombines TRBV28 with TRBJ2-7; D uncertain. This CDR3 is built from 12 residues. Germline CDR1 MDHEN, CDR2 SYDVKM. The V and J ends lost 3 bases and 0 bases respectively, with 3 bases between them. The CDR3 is CASSFLSYEQYF. The CDR3 DNA reads as TGTGCCAGCAGTTTTCTCTCCTACGAGCAGTACTTC.

At least ten counts were recorded for this clonotype. The chain links TRBV2 to TRBJ2-3; 11 bases are a match to TRBD1. The closer fit of TRBJ2-1 to the DNA end suggests the J call may be wrong. CDR1 and CDR2 (germline): SNHLY, FYNNEI. The CDR3 spans 16 residues. The CDR3 here is CASSELRDRGSNEQFF. As DNA, the CDR3 is TGTGCCAGCAGTGAACTCCGGGACAGGGGGTCTAATGAGCAGTTCTTC.

Points on this clonotype: A read error may produce the germline difference seen at one junction end. The chain recombines TRBV2 with TRBJ2-7; maybe TRBD2 (6 bases). Looked up from germline, CDR1 is SNHLY and CDR2 is FYNNEI. The CDR3 loop spans 14 amino acids. In DNA form, the CDR3 reads TGTGCCAGCAGTGAGCCGGGAGTTAGGGGCGAGCCGTACTTC. It specifies CASSEPGVRGEPYF.

The sample holds many counts of this clonotype. V and J are TRBV3-1 and TRBJ2-1; D ambiguous. V lost 4 bases and J lost 8, with 15 bases in between. The CDR3 contains 14 residues. CDR1 and CDR2 (germline): LGHDT, YNNKEL (reference sequence). The CDR3 here is CASSRGSGEYEQFF. CDR3 nucleotides: TGTGCCAGCAGCCGAGGATCTGGCGAGTATGAGCAGTTCTTC.

A few counts support this clonotype. The chain links TRBV30 to TRBJ2-3, with a possible D match to TRBD2 (6 bases). The CDR3 has 12 amino acids. V dropped 6 bases and J dropped 3 bases, with 10 bases sitting between them. The germline CDR1 and CDR2 sequences are GTSNPN and SVGIG (reference sequence). The chain's CDR3 is CACRGITDTQYF. The DNA for the CDR3 is TGTGCCTGTCGCGGGATAACAGATACGCAGTATTTT.

This clonotype was observed a handful of times. This chain joins TRBV7-6 and TRBJ1-1, with 7 positions matching TRBD1. The CDR3 runs to 16 residues. Germline V gives CDR1 SGHVS, CDR2 FNYEAQ. Trimming removed 1 base from V and 3 bases from J; junction bases left unmatched: 8. CDR3 amino acids: CASSLGQGPLDTEAFF. CDR3 nucleotides: TGTGCCAGCAGCTTAGGACAGGGACCCTTGGACACTGAAGCTTTCTTT. The entire variable domain, with the rest obtained from reference TRBV7-6 and TRBJ1-1, is as follows: GAGVSQSPRYKVTKRGQDVALRCDPISGHVSLYWYRQALGQGPEFLTYFNYEAQQDKSGLPNDRFSAERPEGSISTLTIQRTEQRDSAMYRCASSLGQGPLDTEAFFGQGTRLTVV.

This clonotype occurred many times. The chain combines TRBV28 with TRBJ1-1; TRBD1 matches at 9 bases. The V gene's germline CDR1 is MDHEN and CDR2 SYDVKM. The CDR3 consists of 15 residues. With 8 bases clipped from V and 5 bases from J, the junction kept 12 bases outside the gene matches. The CDR3 coding sequence is TGTGCCAGCCAACCCCCCGGGACAGGGCGTACTGAAGCTTTCTTT. This codes for CASQPPGTGRTEAFF.